A selection of T cell receptor beta chains follows, all from one sample in a study of identical twins. TCRdb called the 5' RACE reads again in MiXCR, with one record for every CDR3 protein. The sample records some 240,000 distinct CDR3 sequences, 8% to 11% being singletons. What was sequenced was memory T cells sorted from blood. The origin of the receptors is a man aged 45-60 years in good health. The CDR3 runs from the conserved cysteine through the conserved F or W. The D gene is left open where the match is weak. Clone size is stated in some rows and not others, as once, few, many or a class when expanded.

v_call d_call clone_size cdr3_aa
TRBV5-4 . . CASSLFKGTGMNTEAFF
TRBV7-8 . few CASSHTRAGKEQYF
TRBV2 . . CASSPGLVTEAFF
TRBV20-1 . many CSARAGASFSSYNEQFF
TRBV12-3/TRBV12-4 TRBD2 many CASSPPGLADQETQYF
TRBV5-1 . many CASRGQRSTDTQYF
TRBV6-5 . many CASSYWGRLTDTQYF
TRBV27 . few CASSSTGTINSPLHF
TRBV7-2 . few CASSLDARNEQFF
TRBV6-2/TRBV6-3 . many CASRTVQETQYF
TRBV27 TRBD1 few CASSRSSGAGGSPLHF
TRBV2 . few CASTRDLMGTQYF
TRBV3-1 TRBD2 . CACSQGLSGRTNTGELFF
TRBV4-3 . few CASSQVGWGTYNEQFF
TRBV7-6 TRBD1 . CASSQNDRVRAFF
TRBV10-3 TRBD2 many CAISESPSGSSTDTQYF
TRBV20-1 TRBD2 few CSASPRGAGAFTDTQYF
TRBV20-1 . . CSARDRDGANVLTF
TRBV4-3 . many CASSQLNTGELFF
TRBV7-9 . few CASSPLSVGEQFF
TRBV28 TRBD1 many CASSFAGGLNTGELFF
TRBV20-1 . many CSARPRNTDTQYF
TRBV5-1 TRBD1 . CASSLVPGGTFDGYTF
TRBV21-1 . few CASSKSDPRNTEAFF
TRBV6-2/TRBV6-3 TRBD1 few CASSKSTGGYGYTF
TRBV7-6 TRBD2 many CASSPLASYNEQFF
TRBV7-2 TRBD2 few CASSWSSGTGELFF
TRBV27 TRBD2 many CASSLGGRAWNEQFF
TRBV7-9 . . CASSPVGNEQYF
TRBV12-3/TRBV12-4 . . CASSSHSGTGQETQYF
TRBV5-5 . many CASSLFRGNTEAFF
TRBV28 TRBD2 many CASSPSGRAREQYF
TRBV7-9 . few CASSLAGVTEAFF
TRBV3-1 TRBD2 . CASSLTSGGSRNEQFF
TRBV28 . many CASSLQGGNSYNEQFF
TRBV7-2 . few CASSLGGTGSDTQYF
TRBV7-9 TRBD1 . CASSHHRDRGYEQYF
TRBV10-3 TRBD1 many CAITPGQAAHGYTF
TRBV12-3/TRBV12-4 TRBD1 few CASSSQGGRYTGELFF
TRBV12-3/TRBV12-4 . . CASSQGLPGANVLTF
TRBV6-1 TRBD1 many CASKQGASYNSPLHF
TRBV20-1 TRBD2 . CSARDLGLAFGEQFF
TRBV4-3 . . CASSQGRVGTYGYTF
TRBV5-5 . . CASSLDGRVGEKLFF
TRBV28 . . CASSFGGNWFF
TRBV20-1 . many CSADRDNEQYF
TRBV6-5 . few CASSSNNEQFF
TRBV28 . . CASSGRGSYEQYF
TRBV11-2 . . CASSPNGPGLDTEAFF
TRBV19 TRBD1 few CASSIHRTGERNQPQHF
TRBV12-3/TRBV12-4 . many CASSPGGRAYEQYF
TRBV6-5 . many CASSYSMRAAGYEQYF
TRBV20-1 . . CSASPTYGTEQFF
TRBV3-1 TRBD2 . CASSQDTGRLAGGYTQYF